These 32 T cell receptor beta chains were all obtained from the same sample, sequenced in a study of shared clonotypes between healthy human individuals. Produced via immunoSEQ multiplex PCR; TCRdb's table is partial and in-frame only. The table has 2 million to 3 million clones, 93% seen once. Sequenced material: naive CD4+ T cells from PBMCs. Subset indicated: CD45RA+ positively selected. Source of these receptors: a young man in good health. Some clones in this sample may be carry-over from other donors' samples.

The CDR3 reads CAWTGEKGSWGKETQYF. The CDR3 DNA follows: TGTGCCTGGACCGGCGAAAAAGGGAGTTGGGGAAAAGAGACCCAGTACTTC. The V call is TRBV30, the J call TRBJ2-5, with D perhaps matching TRBD2 (5 bases). The CDR3 sequence is 17 residues long. Germline CDR1 is GTSNPN and CDR2 is SVGIG (reference sequence). Between the trimmed V and J ends, which lost 4 bases and 3 bases, there was a span of 24 bases.

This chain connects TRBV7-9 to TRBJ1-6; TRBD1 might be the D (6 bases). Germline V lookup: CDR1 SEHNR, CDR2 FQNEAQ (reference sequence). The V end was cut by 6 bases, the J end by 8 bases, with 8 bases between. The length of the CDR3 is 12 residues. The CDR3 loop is CASRAGDSPLHF. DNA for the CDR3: TGTGCCAGCAGGGCAGGGGATTCACCCCTCCACTTT. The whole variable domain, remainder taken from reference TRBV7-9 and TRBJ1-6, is DTGVSQNPRHKITKRGQNVTFRCDPISEHNRLYWYRQTLGQGPEFLTYFQNEAQLEKSRLLSDRFSAERPKGSFSTLEIQRTEQGDSAMYLCASRAGDSPLHFGNGTRLTVT.

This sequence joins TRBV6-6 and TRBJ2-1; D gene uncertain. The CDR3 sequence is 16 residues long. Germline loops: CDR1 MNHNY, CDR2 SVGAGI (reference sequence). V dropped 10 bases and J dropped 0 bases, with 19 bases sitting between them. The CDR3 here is CATRYRPPSSYNEQFF. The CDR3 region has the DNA TGTGCCACCCGTTACCGGCCCCCGAGCTCCTACAATGAGCAGTTCTTC.

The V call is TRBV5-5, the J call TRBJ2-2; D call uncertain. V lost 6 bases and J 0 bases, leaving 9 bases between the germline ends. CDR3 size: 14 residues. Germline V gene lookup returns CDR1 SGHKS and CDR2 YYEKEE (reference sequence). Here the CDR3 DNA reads TGTGCCAGCATCCGCGGTCCGAACACCGGGGAGCTGTTTTTT. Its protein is CASIRGPNTGELFF.

As DNA, the CDR3 is TGCGCCAGCAGCATGGGACAGACCCCCTACGAGCAGTACTTC. Amino acid sequence: CASSMGQTPYEQYF. This chain links TRBV5-1 with TRBJ2-7, with 7 bases aligning to TRBD1. Per germline, CDR1 SGHRS and CDR2 YFSETQ. After removal of 4 bases from V and 2 bases from J, the junction contained 6 bases not matched to a gene. CDR3 length: 14 amino acids.

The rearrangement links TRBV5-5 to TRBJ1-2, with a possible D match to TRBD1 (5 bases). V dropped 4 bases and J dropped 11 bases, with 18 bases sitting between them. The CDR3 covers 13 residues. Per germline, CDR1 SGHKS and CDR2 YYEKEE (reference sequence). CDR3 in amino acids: CASSLGTEPGYTF. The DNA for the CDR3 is TGTGCCAGCAGCCTAGGGACCGAGCCTGGGTACACCTTC.

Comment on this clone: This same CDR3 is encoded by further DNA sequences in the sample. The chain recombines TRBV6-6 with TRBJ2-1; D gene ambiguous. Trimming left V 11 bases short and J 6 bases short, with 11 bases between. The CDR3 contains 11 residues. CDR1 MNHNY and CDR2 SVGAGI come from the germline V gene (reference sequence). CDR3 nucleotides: TGTGCCTCATCAGGACGCAATGAGCAGTTCTTC. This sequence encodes CASSGRNEQFF.

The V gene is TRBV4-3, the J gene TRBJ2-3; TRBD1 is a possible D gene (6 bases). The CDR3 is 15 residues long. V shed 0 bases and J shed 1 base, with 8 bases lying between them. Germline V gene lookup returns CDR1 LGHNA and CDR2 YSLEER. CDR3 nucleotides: TGCGCCAGCAGCCAAGAGTACAGGGGCACAGATACGCAGTATTTT. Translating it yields CASSQEYRGTDTQYF.

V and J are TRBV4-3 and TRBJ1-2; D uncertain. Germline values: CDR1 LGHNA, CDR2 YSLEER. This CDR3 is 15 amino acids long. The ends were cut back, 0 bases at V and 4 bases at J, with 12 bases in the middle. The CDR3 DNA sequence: TGCGCCAGCAGCCAAGATCTACGGCCAAGCTATGGCTACACCTTC. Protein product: CASSQDLRPSYGYTF.

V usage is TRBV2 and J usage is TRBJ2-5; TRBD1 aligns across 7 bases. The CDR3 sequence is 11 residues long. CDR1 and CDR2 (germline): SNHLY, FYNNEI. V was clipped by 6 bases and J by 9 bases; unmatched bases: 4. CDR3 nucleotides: TGTGCCAGCAGGACGACAGGGTCCCAGTACTTC. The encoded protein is CASRTTGSQYF. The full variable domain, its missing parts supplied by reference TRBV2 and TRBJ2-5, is EPEVTQTPSHQVTQMGQEVILRCVPISNHLYFYWYRQILGQKVEFLVSFYNNEISEKSEIFDDQFSVERPDGSNFTLKIRSTKLEDSAMYFCASRTTGSQYFGPGTRLLVL.

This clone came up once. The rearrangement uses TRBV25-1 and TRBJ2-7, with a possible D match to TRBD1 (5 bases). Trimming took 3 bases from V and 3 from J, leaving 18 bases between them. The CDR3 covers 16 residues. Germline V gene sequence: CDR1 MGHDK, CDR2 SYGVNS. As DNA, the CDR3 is TGTGCCAGCAGTGACCCTGGACACCAAGCTTTCTACGAGCAGTACTTC. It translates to CASSDPGHQAFYEQYF.

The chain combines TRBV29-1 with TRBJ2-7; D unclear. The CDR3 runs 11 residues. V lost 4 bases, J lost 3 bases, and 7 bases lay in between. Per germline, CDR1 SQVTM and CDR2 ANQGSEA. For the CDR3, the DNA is TGCAGCGTTGGATGGCTCTACGAGCAGTACTTC. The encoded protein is CSVGWLYEQYF.

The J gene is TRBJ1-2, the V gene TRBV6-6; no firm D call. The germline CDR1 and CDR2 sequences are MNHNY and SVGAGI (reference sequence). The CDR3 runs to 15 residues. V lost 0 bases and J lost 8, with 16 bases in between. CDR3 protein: CASSYSRGLGSGYTF. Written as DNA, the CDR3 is TGTGCCAGCAGTTACTCGAGAGGCCTTGGAAGCGGCTACACCTTC.

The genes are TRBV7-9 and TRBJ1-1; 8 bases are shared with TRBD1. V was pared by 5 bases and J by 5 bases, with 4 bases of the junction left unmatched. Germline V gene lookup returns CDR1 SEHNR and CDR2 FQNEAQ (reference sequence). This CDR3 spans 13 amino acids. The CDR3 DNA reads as TGTGCCAGCAGCGTACAGGGGGGGACTGAAGCTTTCTTT. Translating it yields CASSVQGGTEAFF.

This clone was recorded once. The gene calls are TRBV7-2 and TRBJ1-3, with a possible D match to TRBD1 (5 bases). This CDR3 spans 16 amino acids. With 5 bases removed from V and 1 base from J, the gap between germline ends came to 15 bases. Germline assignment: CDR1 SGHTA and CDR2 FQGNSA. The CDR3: CASSAQVGPSGNTIYF. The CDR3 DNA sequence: TGTGCCAGCAGCGCACAGGTGGGGCCATCTGGAAACACCATATATTTT.

The chain's CDR3 is CASSFRLSSYNEQFF. CDR3 coding DNA: TGTGCCAGCAGCTTTCGCCTAAGCTCCTACAATGAGCAGTTCTTC. J is TRBJ2-1 and V is TRBV5-6; D call uncertain. Germline V gene data show CDR1 as SGHDT and CDR2 as YYEEEE. The CDR3 contains 15 residues. V was pared by 2 bases and J by 0 bases, with 9 bases between.

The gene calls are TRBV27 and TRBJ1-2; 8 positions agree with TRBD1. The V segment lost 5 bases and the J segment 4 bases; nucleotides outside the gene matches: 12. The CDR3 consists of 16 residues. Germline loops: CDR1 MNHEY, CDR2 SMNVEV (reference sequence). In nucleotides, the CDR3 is TGTGCCAGCAGTGCCATATTGGGGACAGGTTCCTATGGCTACACCTTC. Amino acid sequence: CASSAILGTGSYGYTF.

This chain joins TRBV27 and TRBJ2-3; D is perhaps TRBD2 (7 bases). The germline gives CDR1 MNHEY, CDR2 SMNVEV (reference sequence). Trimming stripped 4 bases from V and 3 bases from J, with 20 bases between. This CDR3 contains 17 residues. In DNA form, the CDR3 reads TGTGCCAGCAGTTCGGGCGGGGGCAGCGGGACGACAGATACGCAGTATTTT. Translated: CASSSGGGSGTTDTQYF.

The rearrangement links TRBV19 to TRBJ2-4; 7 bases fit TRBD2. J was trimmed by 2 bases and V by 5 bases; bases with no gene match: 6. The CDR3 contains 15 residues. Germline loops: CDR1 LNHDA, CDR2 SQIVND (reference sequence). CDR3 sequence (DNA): TGTGCCAGTAGTCCCGGGGGGTCAACCAAAAACATTCAGTACTTC. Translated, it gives CASSPGGSTKNIQYF.

The CDR3 loop reads CASVQGNYGYTF. CDR3 sequence (DNA): TGTGCCAGCGTACAGGGGAACTATGGCTACACCTTC. This chain uses TRBV2 with TRBJ1-2; 7 nucleotides agree with TRBD1. This CDR3 spans 12 amino acids. The germline gives CDR1 SNHLY, CDR2 FYNNEI. Trimming removed 8 bases from V and 2 bases from J; junction bases left unmatched: 2.

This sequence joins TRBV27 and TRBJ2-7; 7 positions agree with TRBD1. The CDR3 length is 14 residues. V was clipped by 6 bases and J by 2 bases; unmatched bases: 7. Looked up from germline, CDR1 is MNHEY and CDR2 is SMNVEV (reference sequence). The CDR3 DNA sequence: TGTGCCAGCAGACAACAGGGGCGAGCCTACGAGCAGTACTTC. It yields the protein CASRQQGRAYEQYF.

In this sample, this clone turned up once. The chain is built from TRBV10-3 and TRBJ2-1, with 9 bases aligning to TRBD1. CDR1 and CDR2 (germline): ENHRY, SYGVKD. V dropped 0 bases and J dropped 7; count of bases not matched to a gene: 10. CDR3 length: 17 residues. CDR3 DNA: TGTGCCATCAGTGAGTCTTCCGGGACAGGGATCGAAAATGAGCAGTTCTTC. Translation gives CAISESSGTGIENEQFF.

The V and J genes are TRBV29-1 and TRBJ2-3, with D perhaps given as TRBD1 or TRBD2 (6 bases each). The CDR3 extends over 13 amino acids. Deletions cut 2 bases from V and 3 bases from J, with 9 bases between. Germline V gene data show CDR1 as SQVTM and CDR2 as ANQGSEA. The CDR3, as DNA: TGCAGCGTTGAAAGGGGGGCTACAGATACGCAGTATTTT. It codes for CSVERGATDTQYF.

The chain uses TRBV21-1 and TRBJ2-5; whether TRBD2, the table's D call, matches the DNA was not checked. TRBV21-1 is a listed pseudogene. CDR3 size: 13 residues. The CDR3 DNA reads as TGTGCCAGCAGCCCCGGAGATCGAGAGACCCAGTACTTC. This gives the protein CASSPGDRETQYF.

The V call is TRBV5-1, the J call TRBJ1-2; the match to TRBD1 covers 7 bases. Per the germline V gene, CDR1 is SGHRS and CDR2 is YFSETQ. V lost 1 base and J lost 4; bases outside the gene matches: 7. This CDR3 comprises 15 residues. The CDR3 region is CASSLTGQHIYGYTF. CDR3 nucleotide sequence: TGCGCCAGCAGCTTGACGGGACAGCATATCTATGGCTACACCTTC.

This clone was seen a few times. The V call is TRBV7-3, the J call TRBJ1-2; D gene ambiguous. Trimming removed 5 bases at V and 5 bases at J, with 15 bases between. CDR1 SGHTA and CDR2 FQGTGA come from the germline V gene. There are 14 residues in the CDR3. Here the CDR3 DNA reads TGTGCCAGCAGCCCCGGCATGGGAGGGTATGGCTACACCTTC. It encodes CASSPGMGGYGYTF.

Here the CDR3 reads CASSLEGVRGPNGYTF. CDR3 coding DNA: TGTGCCAGCAGCTTGGAGGGGGTCAGGGGGCCAAATGGCTACACCTTC. The chain employs TRBV5-4 and TRBJ1-2, with 8 bases lining up with TRBD1. Germline V lookup: CDR1 SGHNT, CDR2 YYREEE (reference sequence). V lost 0 bases and J lost 6; bases outside the gene matches: 10. CDR3 length: 16 amino acids.

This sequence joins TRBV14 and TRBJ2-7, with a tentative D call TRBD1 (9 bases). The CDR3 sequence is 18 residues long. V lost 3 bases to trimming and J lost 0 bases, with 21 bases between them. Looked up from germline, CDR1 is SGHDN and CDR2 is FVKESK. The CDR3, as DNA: TGTGCCAGCAGCCACAACCCGGGGGGGACAGGGTTCTCCTACGAGCAGTACTTC. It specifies CASSHNPGGTGFSYEQYF.

CDR3 sequence: CASVRQGRAEQYF. The DNA of the CDR3 is TGCGCCAGCGTCCGACAGGGTAGAGCCGAGCAGTACTTC. V gene TRBV10-2 combines with J gene TRBJ2-5; TRBD1 matches 7 bases. The J call may be faulty, since TRBJ2-7 better matches the DNA end. Germline V CDR1 and CDR2: WSHSY, SAAADI. CDR3 size: 13 residues.

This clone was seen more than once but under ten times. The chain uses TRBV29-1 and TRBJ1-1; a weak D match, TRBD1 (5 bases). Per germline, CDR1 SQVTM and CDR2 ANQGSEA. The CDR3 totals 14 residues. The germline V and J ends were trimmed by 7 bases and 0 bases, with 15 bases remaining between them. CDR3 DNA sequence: TGCAGCGCCAAACCGGGGCCGATGAACACTGAAGCTTTCTTT. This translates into CSAKPGPMNTEAFF.

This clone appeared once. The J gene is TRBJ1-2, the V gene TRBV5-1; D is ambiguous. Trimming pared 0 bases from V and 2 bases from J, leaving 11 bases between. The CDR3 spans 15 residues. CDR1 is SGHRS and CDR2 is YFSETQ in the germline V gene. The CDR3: CASSLDQGKNYGYTF. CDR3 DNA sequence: TGCGCCAGCAGCTTGGATCAAGGGAAGAACTATGGCTACACCTTC.

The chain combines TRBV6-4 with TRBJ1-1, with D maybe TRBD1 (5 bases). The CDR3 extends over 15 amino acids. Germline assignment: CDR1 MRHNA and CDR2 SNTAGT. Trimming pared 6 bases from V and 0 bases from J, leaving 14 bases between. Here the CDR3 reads CASRSSGTMNTEAFF. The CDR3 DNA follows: TGTGCCAGCAGATCCTCCGGGACCATGAACACTGAAGCTTTCTTT.